This T cell receptor beta chain was identified during a study of PD-L1 blockade in urothelial cancer. Study in general: Blood drawn 3 weeks (second dose) and 6 weeks after treatment start was analyzed. Blood yielded a median of approximately 130,000 T cells per sample.

Assay used: immunoSEQ multiplex PCR; TCRdb lists only in-frame clones, some missing. The sample has roughly 120,000 clones, approximately 90% seen once; the top ten hold about 4%. Between the trimmed V and J ends, which lost 5 bases and 5 bases, there was a span of 18 bases. CDR1 is SGHVS and CDR2 is FQNEAQ in the germline V gene. This CDR3 region has 15 residues. The time point is: peripheral blood 6 weeks after treatment start. The source material was PBMCs, sampled around atezolizumab (anti-PD-L1) treatment. The TCR sequence derives from a man in his sixties with urothelial cancer. V and J are TRBV7-8 and TRBJ2-5; D is possibly TRBD2 (6 bases). CDR3 region: CASSPPGGTAETQYF. The CDR3, as DNA: TGTGCCAGCAGCCCACCGGGCGGGACCGCGGAGACCCAGTACTTC.